Shown below are 2 T cell receptor beta chains from a single sample sequenced in a study of human T cells and chemical hapten exposure. Time point given: patch test 3, about 24 weeks after DPC sensitization. Specified treatment: therapeutic diphenylcyclopropenone sensitization with weekly scalp DPC. TCRdb reprocessed the RACE reads via MiXCR and lists one record per CDR3 protein. The sample includes roughly 100,000 distinct CDR3 sequences, approximately 36% of them seen just once. The material sequenced was whole blood, taken in connection with sensitization to the hapten diphenylcyclopropenone (DPC). These TCRs come from a man aged 35 to 55 with alopecia areata. Some clones in this sample may be carry-over from other donors' samples.

The chain recombines TRBV20-1 with TRBJ2-1; 9 bases are a match to TRBD2. This CDR3 is 16 amino acids long. Germline V CDR1 and CDR2: DFQATT, SNEGSKA (reference sequence). J gave up 2 bases and V 7 bases, and 12 bases lay outside the gene matches. CDR3 coding DNA: TGCAGTGGGGTAGCGGGAGATACGTCAACCTACAATGAGCAGTTCTTC. It translates to CSGVAGDTSTYNEQFF.

The chain is built from TRBV6-5 and TRBJ2-5; 7 bases match TRBD2. The germline CDR1 and CDR2 sequences are MNHEY and SVGAGI. CDR3 length: 16 amino acids. The ends lost 0 bases at V and 3 bases at J; junction bases unmatched: 7. CDR3 protein: CASSYSILADKETQYF. Here the CDR3 DNA reads TGTGCCAGCAGTTACTCGATTCTAGCGGACAAAGAGACCCAGTACTTC.